These T cell receptor beta chains were read from a single sample in a study of blood T cell repertoires in COVID-19. The table came from immunoSEQ multiplex PCR; TCRdb's copy has only in-frame clones and leaves some out. The sample lists fewer than 250,000 clones; around 90% were seen once. Sequencing was performed on peripheral blood. These receptors originate from a man aged 25-45 years with COVID-19, enrolled during active disease. Both conserved end residues are part of each CDR3. Fields, in order: J gene, V gene, clone size, D gene, CDR3 DNA, CDR3 protein. D genes are given only for firm matches. For some rows the clone size is stated as once, few or many, or as a class when expanded; others skip it.

j_gene: TRBJ1-5
v_gene: TRBV7-9
abundance: .
d_gene: .
CDR3nt: TGTGCCGCGGGTAAGGAAGGCACGAATCAGCCCCAGCATTTT
CDR3aa: CAAGKEGTNQPQHF

j_gene: TRBJ1-3
v_gene: TRBV13
abundance: .
d_gene: .
CDR3nt: TGTGCCAGCAGCTTAGACAGGGCGACCTCTGGAAACACCATATATTTT
CDR3aa: CASSLDRATSGNTIYF

j_gene: TRBJ1-5
v_gene: TRBV19
abundance: .
d_gene: TRBD1
CDR3nt: TGTGCCAGTAGCATAGTGACAGGGGTTAGCAATCAGCCCCAGCATTTT
CDR3aa: CASSIVTGVSNQPQHF

j_gene: TRBJ1-1
v_gene: TRBV19
abundance: .
d_gene: TRBD1
CDR3nt: TGTGCCAGTAGTCCCCGGACAGGGACGTTGAACACTGAAGCTTTCTTT
CDR3aa: CASSPRTGTLNTEAFF

j_gene: TRBJ1-2
v_gene: TRBV3-1/TRBV3-2
abundance: .
d_gene: .
CDR3nt: TGTGCCAGCAGCCAAGGGCCCCAGGATGGCTACACCTTC
CDR3aa: CASSQGPQDGYTF

j_gene: TRBJ1-1
v_gene: TRBV12-3/TRBV12-4
abundance: .
d_gene: .
CDR3nt: TGTGCCAGCAGTTTCAGGGGAACCACTGAAGCTTTCTTT
CDR3aa: CASSFRGTTEAFF

j_gene: TRBJ2-7
v_gene: TRBV5-4
abundance: .
d_gene: .
CDR3nt: TGTGCCACAGCAGGTGGGTCGACGACCGATAACTACGAGCAGTACTTC
CDR3aa: CATAGGSTTDNYEQYF

j_gene: TRBJ2-7
v_gene: TRBV24-1
abundance: .
d_gene: .
CDR3nt: TGTGCCACCAGTGATTGGCCAGGGGGGTCCGAAAGGTCCTACGAGCAGTACTTC
CDR3aa: CATSDWPGGSERSYEQYF

j_gene: TRBJ1-2
v_gene: TRBV5-1
abundance: .
d_gene: .
CDR3nt: TGCGCCAGCAGCTTGGACAGAAACTATGGCTACACCTTC
CDR3aa: CASSLDRNYGYTF

j_gene: TRBJ2-2
v_gene: TRBV24-1
abundance: .
d_gene: .
CDR3nt: TGTGCCACCAGGGCCTCAAACACCGGGGAGCTGTTTTTT
CDR3aa: CATRASNTGELFF

j_gene: TRBJ2-7
v_gene: TRBV7-9
abundance: .
d_gene: .
CDR3nt: TGTGCCAGCAGCTCCCCGCGGGACCGTCCAACCTACGAGCAGTACTTC
CDR3aa: CASSSPRDRPTYEQYF

j_gene: TRBJ1-2
v_gene: TRBV2
abundance: .
d_gene: TRBD1
CDR3nt: TGTGCCAGCAGTGAATGGAGGGGACAGGGGAATGGCTACACCTTC
CDR3aa: CASSEWRGQGNGYTF

j_gene: TRBJ2-1
v_gene: TRBV2
abundance: .
d_gene: .
CDR3nt: TGTGCCAGCCAGGTAGGGACTCCGAATAAACTCGGGAATGAGCAGTTCTTC
CDR3aa: CASQVGTPNKLGNEQFF

j_gene: TRBJ1-2
v_gene: TRBV6-5
abundance: .
d_gene: TRBD1
CDR3nt: TGTGCCAGCAGTCTGGGACAGGGCCCCGGCTACACCTTC
CDR3aa: CASSLGQGPGYTF

j_gene: TRBJ1-1
v_gene: TRBV27
abundance: .
d_gene: .
CDR3nt: TGTGCCAGCAGACCCGACAGGAAAACAACTGAAGCTTTCTTT
CDR3aa: CASRPDRKTTEAFF

j_gene: TRBJ1-2
v_gene: TRBV13
abundance: .
d_gene: .
CDR3nt: TGTGCCAGCAGCTTAGGGGAGGGGCCGTACTATGGCTACACCTTC
CDR3aa: CASSLGEGPYYGYTF

j_gene: TRBJ1-1
v_gene: TRBV6-5
abundance: .
d_gene: .
CDR3nt: TGTGCCAGCACCCTAGGGACAAGCGCCTCTGAAGCTTTCTTT
CDR3aa: CASTLGTSASEAFF

j_gene: TRBJ2-7
v_gene: TRBV15
abundance: .
d_gene: TRBD1
CDR3nt: TGTGCCACCAGCAGATCCCAGGGGGTTAAAACCTACGAGCAGTACTTC
CDR3aa: CATSRSQGVKTYEQYF

j_gene: TRBJ1-2
v_gene: TRBV11-2
abundance: .
d_gene: TRBD1
CDR3nt: TGTGCCAGCAGCTTAGGGCAGGGGGGTGAAGGCTACACCTTC
CDR3aa: CASSLGQGGEGYTF

j_gene: TRBJ1-3
v_gene: TRBV10-2
abundance: .
d_gene: .
CDR3nt: TGCGCCAGCAGTGAGGCGGGAGCCCCTGGAAACACCATATATTTT
CDR3aa: CASSEAGAPGNTIYF

j_gene: TRBJ1-1
v_gene: TRBV7-3
abundance: .
d_gene: .
CDR3nt: TGTGCCAGCAGCTTGACACAGGGCACTGAAGCTTTCTTT
CDR3aa: CASSLTQGTEAFF

j_gene: TRBJ1-4
v_gene: TRBV19
abundance: .
d_gene: .
CDR3nt: TGTGCCAGTAGTATCGCTGGGGCTGGTGAAAAACTGTTTTTT
CDR3aa: CASSIAGAGEKLFF

j_gene: TRBJ1-1
v_gene: TRBV19
abundance: .
d_gene: TRBD1
CDR3nt: TGTGCCAGTAGTCCCGGACAGGGGGCGGACACTGAAGCTTTCTTT
CDR3aa: CASSPGQGADTEAFF

j_gene: TRBJ1-5
v_gene: TRBV3-1/TRBV3-2
abundance: .
d_gene: .
CDR3nt: TGTGCCAGCAGCCAAGATCTGGGCGGGCAGCCCCAGCATTTT
CDR3aa: CASSQDLGGQPQHF

j_gene: TRBJ1-1
v_gene: TRBV5-1
abundance: .
d_gene: .
CDR3nt: TGCGCCAGCAAGTCCACAGGCCAATCGAACACTGAAGCTTTCTTT
CDR3aa: CASKSTGQSNTEAFF

j_gene: TRBJ2-7
v_gene: TRBV10-3
abundance: .
d_gene: TRBD1
CDR3nt: TGTGCCATCAGGACGGACAGGCTCGTCGGGGAGCAGTACTTC
CDR3aa: CAIRTDRLVGEQYF

j_gene: TRBJ2-7
v_gene: TRBV4-1
abundance: .
d_gene: .
CDR3nt: TGCGCCAGCAGCCAAGGGTCGGGCAGGGATAGGTACGAGCAGTACTTC
CDR3aa: CASSQGSGRDRYEQYF

j_gene: TRBJ1-2
v_gene: TRBV10-3
abundance: .
d_gene: .
CDR3nt: TGTGCCATCAGAGACCGGGACACAACTAACTATGGCTACACCTTC
CDR3aa: CAIRDRDTTNYGYTF

j_gene: TRBJ2-1
v_gene: TRBV4-2
abundance: .
d_gene: TRBD2
CDR3nt: TGTGCCAGCAGCCAAGATTGGAGCGGGGGGGCCCTGGGTGAGCAGTTCTTC
CDR3aa: CASSQDWSGGALGEQFF

j_gene: TRBJ1-3
v_gene: TRBV30
abundance: .
d_gene: .
CDR3nt: TGTGCTCAAGGAGGCCTCTCTGGAAACACCATATATTTT
CDR3aa: CAQGGLSGNTIYF

j_gene: TRBJ1-6
v_gene: TRBV24-1
abundance: .
d_gene: .
CDR3nt: TGTGCCCCAAGGCAGGGTTTTTATAATTCACCCCTCCACTTT
CDR3aa: CAPRQGFYNSPLHF

j_gene: TRBJ2-3
v_gene: TRBV5-1
abundance: .
d_gene: .
CDR3nt: TGCGCCAGCAGCTGGGGGGAGTTGGGAGATACGCAGTATTTT
CDR3aa: CASSWGELGDTQYF

j_gene: TRBJ1-2
v_gene: TRBV11-2
abundance: .
d_gene: .
CDR3nt: TGTGCCAGCAGCTTAGGGACAGTCAAGACCTATGGCTACACCTTC
CDR3aa: CASSLGTVKTYGYTF

j_gene: TRBJ2-5
v_gene: TRBV6-4
abundance: .
d_gene: TRBD1
CDR3nt: TGTGCCAGCAGCCGGGACAGCGGAGAGACCCAGTACTTC
CDR3aa: CASSRDSGETQYF

j_gene: TRBJ1-1
v_gene: TRBV11-1
abundance: .
d_gene: TRBD1
CDR3nt: TGTGCCAGCAGCCCCCGTCAGGGGGTGGACACTGAAGCTTTCTTT
CDR3aa: CASSPRQGVDTEAFF

j_gene: TRBJ1-3
v_gene: TRBV5-1
abundance: .
d_gene: TRBD1
CDR3nt: TGCGCCAGCAGCTCACTGACAGGGGGTACCGGCTCTGGAAACACCATATATTTT
CDR3aa: CASSSLTGGTGSGNTIYF

j_gene: TRBJ1-4
v_gene: TRBV28
abundance: few
d_gene: TRBD1
CDR3nt: TGTGCCAGCAGTTTAACAGGGGCCAATGAAAAACTGTTTTTT
CDR3aa: CASSLTGANEKLFF

j_gene: TRBJ1-3
v_gene: TRBV4-1
abundance: .
d_gene: .
CDR3nt: TGCGCCAGCAGCCAGGTACCCAGGGGTAGATCGGGCACCATATATTTT
CDR3aa: CASSQVPRGRSGTIYF

j_gene: TRBJ2-7
v_gene: TRBV30
abundance: few
d_gene: .
CDR3nt: TGTGCCTGGAGTGTAGGTGGGGGGGCCAGGGAGCAGTACTTC
CDR3aa: CAWSVGGGAREQYF

j_gene: TRBJ2-7
v_gene: TRBV30
abundance: .
d_gene: .
CDR3nt: TGTGCCTGGAGTGTACAGGGACAATCCTACGAGCAGTACTTC
CDR3aa: CAWSVQGQSYEQYF

j_gene: TRBJ1-2
v_gene: TRBV2
abundance: .
d_gene: .
CDR3nt: TGTGCCAGCAGCCCCGGACTGACTTATGGCTACACCTTC
CDR3aa: CASSPGLTYGYTF

j_gene: TRBJ1-2
v_gene: TRBV10-1
abundance: .
d_gene: TRBD1
CDR3nt: TGCGCCAGCTCTGACAGGGTTAACTATGGCTACACCTTC
CDR3aa: CASSDRVNYGYTF

j_gene: TRBJ1-1
v_gene: TRBV7-9
abundance: .
d_gene: .
CDR3nt: TGTGCCAGCAGCTTTCTTGGCAGGGGAACTGAAGCTTTCTTT
CDR3aa: CASSFLGRGTEAFF

j_gene: TRBJ2-1
v_gene: TRBV7-3
abundance: .
d_gene: TRBD2
CDR3nt: TGTGCCAGCAGCTTAAGGGCTAGCGGGGGGTCCAATGAGCAGTTCTTC
CDR3aa: CASSLRASGGSNEQFF

j_gene: TRBJ1-1
v_gene: TRBV6-5
abundance: .
d_gene: .
CDR3nt: TGTGCCAGCAGCAATTATGGCGGGTTGAACACTGAAGCTTTCTTT
CDR3aa: CASSNYGGLNTEAFF

j_gene: TRBJ2-7
v_gene: TRBV5-1
abundance: .
d_gene: TRBD1
CDR3nt: TGCGCCAGCAGCGTCTCGGGACAGACTTCATACGAGCAGTACTTC
CDR3aa: CASSVSGQTSYEQYF

j_gene: TRBJ2-1
v_gene: TRBV6-5
abundance: .
d_gene: TRBD2
CDR3nt: TGTGCCAGCAGTTACCCGGGACTAGCAGGGAATGAGCAGTTCTTC
CDR3aa: CASSYPGLAGNEQFF

j_gene: TRBJ2-7
v_gene: TRBV5-1
abundance: .
d_gene: .
CDR3nt: TGCGCCAGCAGCTTGGAGGGGTCCGAGCAGTACTTC
CDR3aa: CASSLEGSEQYF

j_gene: TRBJ1-5
v_gene: TRBV19
abundance: .
d_gene: .
CDR3nt: TGTGCCAGTAGTGATGGGGGCAGGCCATATAGCAATCAGCCCCAGCATTTT
CDR3aa: CASSDGGRPYSNQPQHF

j_gene: TRBJ2-3
v_gene: TRBV27
abundance: .
d_gene: TRBD2
CDR3nt: TGTGCCAGCAGGGGACTAGCGGGGGTAGATACGCAGTATTTT
CDR3aa: CASRGLAGVDTQYF

j_gene: TRBJ1-3
v_gene: TRBV10-3
abundance: .
d_gene: .
CDR3nt: TGTGCCATCAGTGAGTTACCACCTTCAGGGTCTGGAAACACCATATATTTT
CDR3aa: CAISELPPSGSGNTIYF

j_gene: TRBJ2-5
v_gene: TRBV2
abundance: .
d_gene: .
CDR3nt: TGTGCCAGTTCCCAACAGGTTCAAGAGACCCAGTACTTC
CDR3aa: CASSQQVQETQYF

j_gene: TRBJ1-4
v_gene: TRBV7-9
abundance: .
d_gene: .
CDR3nt: TGTGCCAGCAGCTTAGTTTGGCAGACTGAGCTAAATGAAAAACTGTTTTTT
CDR3aa: CASSLVWQTELNEKLFF

j_gene: TRBJ2-7
v_gene: TRBV11-2
abundance: once
d_gene: .
CDR3nt: TGTGCCAGCAGCCAGGTAGGACTCGAGCAGTACTTC
CDR3aa: CASSQVGLEQYF

j_gene: TRBJ2-5
v_gene: TRBV18
abundance: .
d_gene: .
CDR3nt: TGTGCCAGCTCACCAAAAGTTACGCAGGGCCCCAAAGAGACCCAGTACTTC
CDR3aa: CASSPKVTQGPKETQYF

j_gene: TRBJ1-2
v_gene: TRBV30
abundance: .
d_gene: .
CDR3nt: TGTGCCTGGAGTGGGTCGGGGGAGGATGGCTACACCTTC
CDR3aa: CAWSGSGEDGYTF

j_gene: TRBJ2-3
v_gene: TRBV3-1/TRBV3-2
abundance: .
d_gene: TRBD2
CDR3nt: TGTGCCAGCAGCCAAGATTTTCGGGGGGGCATCATGACAGCAGATACGCAGTATTTT
CDR3aa: CASSQDFRGGIMTADTQYF

j_gene: TRBJ1-3
v_gene: TRBV30
abundance: .
d_gene: .
CDR3nt: TGTGCCTGGAGTGTATCAGGAAACACCATATATTTT
CDR3aa: CAWSVSGNTIYF

j_gene: TRBJ1-4
v_gene: TRBV3-1/TRBV3-2
abundance: .
d_gene: .
CDR3nt: TGTGCCAGCAGCCAATTGCGTGGTACTAATGAAAAACTGTTTTTT
CDR3aa: CASSQLRGTNEKLFF

j_gene: TRBJ1-2
v_gene: TRBV18
abundance: .
d_gene: TRBD1
CDR3nt: TGTGCCAGCTCACCCTCGACAGGGGGCGCGGATGGCTACACCTTC
CDR3aa: CASSPSTGGADGYTF